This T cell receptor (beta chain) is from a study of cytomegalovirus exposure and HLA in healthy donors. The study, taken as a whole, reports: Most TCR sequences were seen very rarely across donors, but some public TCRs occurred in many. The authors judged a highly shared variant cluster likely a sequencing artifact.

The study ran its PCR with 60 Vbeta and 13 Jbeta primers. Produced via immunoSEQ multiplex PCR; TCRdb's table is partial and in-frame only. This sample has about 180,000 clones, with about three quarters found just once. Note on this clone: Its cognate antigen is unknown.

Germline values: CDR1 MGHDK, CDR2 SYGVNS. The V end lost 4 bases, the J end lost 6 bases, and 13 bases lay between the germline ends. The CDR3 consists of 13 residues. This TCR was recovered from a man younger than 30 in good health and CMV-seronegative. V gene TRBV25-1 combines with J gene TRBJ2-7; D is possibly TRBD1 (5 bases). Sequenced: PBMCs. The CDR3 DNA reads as TGTGCCAGCAGTGGGTCTAGTGGGGCCGAGCAGTACTTC. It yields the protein CASSGSSGAEQYF.